This T cell receptor (beta chain) emerged from a study of regulatory T cells in long-lasting Graves disease. Study-wide findings and caveats: TCR diversity was lower in persistent Graves' patients (versus newly diagnosed ones). Possibly, too few samples lowered accuracy.

In regard to this clonotype: Its specificity is unknown.

The sample's time point: newly diagnosed GD, antithyroid drugs for less than 3 months. The TCR library was made from RNA extracted from PBMCs. The J segment lost 1 base and the V segment lost 5 bases, leaving 7 bases of the junction unmatched. This CDR3 is 16 amino acids long. The germline V gene has CDR1 MNHNS and CDR2 SASEGT. Relying on iRepertoire HTBI primers and Arm-PCR of CDR3 regions, the team built TCR beta libraries. Per the authors' pipeline: Identified segments across samples numbered just over 60 TRBV and approximately 15 TRBJ. TCRdb fed the multiplex PCR reads into MiXCR, producing one record per CDR3 protein. None of the V and J calls come from the authors' own analysis; TCRdb made them. The sample holds 550,000 to 600,000 distinct CDR3 sequences, about 16% seen once. The sample was also linked to a second study, of T cells in Graves' hyperthyroidism and ophthalmopathy.

The sample was peripheral blood mononuclear cells (PBMCs), taken at new diagnosis, from a patient treated with antithyroid drugs. This chain connects TRBV6-1 to TRBJ2-2, with 7 nucleotides matching TRBD1. The receptor was isolated from a man aged 18 to 30 with Graves disease. This CDR3 reads CASSQGVLGNTGELFF. The CDR3 nucleotides are TGTGCCAGCAGTCAGGGGGTTTTGGGGAACACCGGGGAGCTGTTTTTT.